This is a list of T cell receptor beta chains from one sample in a study of Ad26.COV2.S vaccination and SARS-CoV-2 variants. Assay used: immunoSEQ multiplex PCR; TCRdb lists only in-frame clones, some missing. This repertoire shows fewer than 500,000 clones, approximately 92% found once; its top ten account for around 2.5%. The source material was peripheral blood, sampled in a trial of Ad26.COV2.S vaccine versus placebo. The source is a person aged 18-65 years who received the Ad26.COV2.S COVID-19 vaccine or a placebo. Each CDR3 is given with its conserved first and last residue. The order of the fields is D gene, clone size, J gene, V gene, CDR3 protein, CDR3 DNA. D genes are given only for firm matches. Clone sizes are given selectively: once, few, many, or a class where the clone is expanded.

d_gene: TRBD2; abundance: -; j_gene: TRBJ2-5; v_gene: TRBV14; CDR3aa: CASSPLMGGYQETQYF; CDR3nt: TGTGCCAGCAGCCCACTAATGGGGGGGTACCAAGAGACCCAGTACTTC
d_gene: TRBD2; abundance: -; j_gene: TRBJ2-2; v_gene: TRBV28; CDR3aa: CASSLERGFPGELFF; CDR3nt: TGTGCCAGCAGTTTGGAGCGGGGGTTCCCCGGGGAGCTGTTTTTT
d_gene: TRBD2; abundance: -; j_gene: TRBJ2-7; v_gene: TRBV10-2; CDR3aa: CASSDYRGGLYEQYF; CDR3nt: TGCGCCAGCAGTGATTACCGGGGGGGCCTCTACGAGCAGTACTTC
d_gene: -; abundance: -; j_gene: TRBJ2-1; v_gene: TRBV7-2; CDR3aa: CASSPSSYNEQFF; CDR3nt: TGTGCCAGCAGCCCCAGCTCCTACAATGAGCAGTTCTTC
d_gene: -; abundance: -; j_gene: TRBJ2-5; v_gene: TRBV18; CDR3aa: CASSPSRAGETQYF; CDR3nt: TGTGCCAGCTCACCATCGAGGGCCGGGGAGACCCAGTACTTC
d_gene: -; abundance: -; j_gene: TRBJ2-1; v_gene: TRBV7-2; CDR3aa: CASSLGTINEQFF; CDR3nt: TGTGCCAGCAGCTTAGGAACTATCAATGAGCAGTTCTTC
d_gene: -; abundance: -; j_gene: TRBJ1-1; v_gene: TRBV7-9; CDR3aa: CASSLDPRRAGMNTEAFF; CDR3nt: TGTGCCAGCAGCTTAGATCCAAGGAGGGCAGGCATGAACACTGAAGCTTTCTTT
d_gene: TRBD1; abundance: -; j_gene: TRBJ2-2; v_gene: TRBV3-1/TRBV3-2; CDR3aa: CASSPPPDRESGTGELFF; CDR3nt: TGTGCCAGCAGCCCCCCTCCGGACAGGGAATCGGGCACCGGGGAGCTGTTTTTT
d_gene: TRBD1; abundance: few; j_gene: TRBJ2-2; v_gene: TRBV7-7; CDR3aa: CASSKTPGTANTGELFF; CDR3nt: TGTGCTAGCAGCAAAACCCCCGGGACAGCAAACACCGGGGAGCTGTTTTTT
d_gene: -; abundance: -; j_gene: TRBJ2-2; v_gene: TRBV2; CDR3aa: CASRTFGDTGELFF; CDR3nt: TGTGCCAGCAGGACCTTCGGGGACACCGGGGAGCTGTTTTTT
d_gene: TRBD1; abundance: -; j_gene: TRBJ1-4; v_gene: TRBV5-6; CDR3aa: CASSQFPVGQGSNEKLFF; CDR3nt: TGTGCCAGCAGCCAATTCCCGGTGGGACAGGGCTCTAATGAAAAACTGTTTTTT
d_gene: TRBD2; abundance: -; j_gene: TRBJ2-3; v_gene: TRBV29-1; CDR3aa: CSVLGGTDSTDTQYF; CDR3nt: TGCAGCGTTTTGGGGGGGACGGATTCCACAGATACGCAGTATTTT
d_gene: -; abundance: -; j_gene: TRBJ2-6; v_gene: TRBV7-3; CDR3aa: CASSLEGVLTF; CDR3nt: TGTGCCAGCAGCTTAGAGGGTGTCCTGACTTTC
d_gene: -; abundance: once; j_gene: TRBJ2-3; v_gene: TRBV27; CDR3aa: CASSYGTYPDTQYF; CDR3nt: TGTGCCAGCAGCTACGGGACATACCCAGATACGCAGTATTTT
d_gene: -; abundance: -; j_gene: TRBJ1-5; v_gene: TRBV7-2; CDR3aa: CASSLASGAVNQPQHF; CDR3nt: TGTGCCAGCAGCTTAGCGTCAGGGGCCGTCAATCAGCCCCAGCATTTT
d_gene: -; abundance: -; j_gene: TRBJ2-2; v_gene: TRBV19; CDR3aa: CASSIWANTGELFF; CDR3nt: TGTGCCAGTAGTATCTGGGCGAACACCGGGGAGCTGTTTTTT
d_gene: -; abundance: -; j_gene: TRBJ1-2; v_gene: TRBV5-1; CDR3aa: CASSLEFRSAGYGYTF; CDR3nt: TGCGCCAGCAGCTTGGAGTTCCGGTCGGCAGGCTATGGCTACACCTTC
d_gene: -; abundance: -; j_gene: TRBJ2-7; v_gene: TRBV14; CDR3aa: CASSQGLPYEQYF; CDR3nt: TGTGCCAGCAGCCAGGGTCTACCCTACGAGCAGTACTTC
d_gene: -; abundance: -; j_gene: TRBJ2-5; v_gene: TRBV7-2; CDR3aa: CASSYRAFVETQYF; CDR3nt: TGTGCCAGCAGCTACAGGGCTTTCGTCGAGACCCAGTACTTC
d_gene: -; abundance: -; j_gene: TRBJ1-5; v_gene: TRBV5-1; CDR3aa: CASSRDGRVTEPQHF; CDR3nt: TGCGCCAGCAGCAGGGACGGCAGGGTGACGGAGCCCCAGCATTTT
d_gene: TRBD2; abundance: -; j_gene: TRBJ2-1; v_gene: TRBV4-3; CDR3aa: CASSQGAGGVNEQFF; CDR3nt: TGCGCCAGCAGCCAAGGGGCCGGGGGGGTCAATGAGCAGTTCTTC
d_gene: -; abundance: -; j_gene: TRBJ2-1; v_gene: TRBV14; CDR3aa: CASSRSGNEQFF; CDR3nt: TGTGCCAGCAGCCGATCGGGCAATGAGCAGTTCTTC
d_gene: TRBD1; abundance: -; j_gene: TRBJ2-5; v_gene: TRBV5-1; CDR3aa: CASSPGDRAGETQYF; CDR3nt: TGCGCCAGCAGCCCGGGGGACAGGGCGGGGGAGACCCAGTACTTC
d_gene: -; abundance: -; j_gene: TRBJ1-4; v_gene: TRBV7-9; CDR3aa: CASSLAGAEKLFF; CDR3nt: TGTGCCAGCAGCTTAGCAGGGGCCGAAAAACTGTTTTTT
d_gene: TRBD1; abundance: -; j_gene: TRBJ1-2; v_gene: TRBV27; CDR3aa: CASSLSQGVGYTF; CDR3nt: TGTGCCAGCAGTTTGTCCCAGGGGGTAGGCTACACCTTC
d_gene: -; abundance: -; j_gene: TRBJ1-1; v_gene: TRBV5-1; CDR3aa: CASSLGGVSTEAFF; CDR3nt: TGCGCCAGCAGCTTGGGGGGAGTGAGCACTGAAGCTTTCTTT
d_gene: -; abundance: -; j_gene: TRBJ1-5; v_gene: TRBV6-5; CDR3aa: CASSNTLNQPQHF; CDR3nt: TGTGCCAGCAGCAACACTCTCAATCAGCCCCAGCATTTT
d_gene: -; abundance: -; j_gene: TRBJ1-5; v_gene: TRBV12-3/TRBV12-4; CDR3aa: CASRGQINQPQHF; CDR3nt: TGTGCCAGCAGGGGCCAAATCAATCAGCCCCAGCATTTT
d_gene: -; abundance: -; j_gene: TRBJ1-2; v_gene: TRBV10-3; CDR3aa: CAIRGEDYGYTF; CDR3nt: TGTGCCATAAGAGGGGAGGACTATGGCTACACCTTC
d_gene: TRBD2; abundance: few; j_gene: TRBJ2-1; v_gene: TRBV7-3; CDR3aa: CASSYSGSPYNEQFF; CDR3nt: TGTGCCAGCAGTTATAGCGGGAGCCCCTACAATGAGCAGTTCTTC
d_gene: -; abundance: -; j_gene: TRBJ1-1; v_gene: TRBV11-2; CDR3aa: CASSLIGQNTEAFF; CDR3nt: TGTGCCAGCAGCTTAATCGGACAGAACACTGAAGCTTTCTTT
d_gene: -; abundance: -; j_gene: TRBJ1-4; v_gene: TRBV6-5; CDR3aa: CASTDGGALEEKLFF; CDR3nt: TGTGCCAGCACCGACGGAGGGGCGCTAGAAGAAAAACTGTTTTTT
d_gene: -; abundance: few; j_gene: TRBJ1-1; v_gene: TRBV16; CDR3aa: CASSQSPGEAFF; CDR3nt: TGTGCCAGCAGCCAATCTCCGGGCGAAGCTTTCTTT
d_gene: TRBD2; abundance: -; j_gene: TRBJ2-1; v_gene: TRBV5-4; CDR3aa: CASSSVAGRNANEQFF; CDR3nt: TGTGCCAGCAGCTCCGTAGCGGGAAGGAACGCCAATGAGCAGTTCTTC
d_gene: TRBD1; abundance: few; j_gene: TRBJ1-5; v_gene: TRBV27; CDR3aa: CASRLTGVHQPQHF; CDR3nt: TGTGCCAGCAGACTGACAGGGGTCCATCAGCCCCAGCATTTT
d_gene: -; abundance: -; j_gene: TRBJ2-1; v_gene: TRBV24-1; CDR3aa: CATSDLAWQNEQFF; CDR3nt: TGTGCCACCAGTGATCTGGCCTGGCAGAATGAGCAGTTCTTC
d_gene: TRBD1; abundance: -; j_gene: TRBJ2-5; v_gene: TRBV2; CDR3aa: CASSRLTGQETQYF; CDR3nt: TGTGCCAGCAGCCGCTTGACAGGGCAAGAGACCCAGTACTTC
d_gene: -; abundance: -; j_gene: TRBJ2-1; v_gene: TRBV19; CDR3aa: CASRPLWGYSYNEQFF; CDR3nt: TGTGCCAGTAGGCCCTTATGGGGGTACTCCTACAATGAGCAGTTCTTC
d_gene: -; abundance: -; j_gene: TRBJ1-1; v_gene: TRBV6-5; CDR3aa: CASPALQDPEAFF; CDR3nt: TGTGCCAGCCCAGCTCTCCAGGACCCCGAAGCTTTCTTT
d_gene: TRBD1; abundance: -; j_gene: TRBJ1-2; v_gene: TRBV9; CDR3aa: CASSAGAPTGGPPTF; CDR3nt: TGTGCCAGCAGCGCCGGAGCACCTACAGGGGGACCACCCACCTTC